These 23 T cell receptor beta chains came from one sample sequenced in a study of identical twins (dated by TCRdb to the mid-2010s). Libraries came from 5' RACE. The listed sequencing device is Illumina HiSeq 2000. TCRdb applied fastp at Q25 and MiXCR to the public reads, then kept only in-frame beta chains. Each record represents a unique CDR3 protein, reported with the most common genes and DNA among its rows. The sample records 600,000 to 700,000 distinct CDR3 sequences, 21% of which are singletons. The ten largest clones add up to about 4.3% of the sample. These sequences were also reported in another study, on T cells expressing NK-cell markers.

Sequencing used PBMCs. The receptor source for this set is a woman younger than 35 in good health.

This clonotype appeared many times. The genes are TRBV5-5 and TRBJ1-6; no clear D. Trimming removed 0 bases from V and 0 bases from J, with 13 bases in between. The CDR3 has 18 residues. Germline V gives CDR1 SGHKS, CDR2 YYEKEE (reference sequence). CDR3 sequence reads: CASSLVVQPSSYNSPLHF. The DNA of the CDR3 is TGTGCCAGCAGCTTGGTAGTGCAGCCTAGCTCCTATAATTCACCCCTCCACTTT.

The chain links TRBV15 to TRBJ2-2, with D tentatively TRBD1 or TRBD2 (7 bases each). The CDR3 has 17 residues. Trimming shortened V by 1 base and J by 5 bases, and 17 bases separated the two germline ends. Germline CDR1 is LNHNV and CDR2 is YYDKDF (reference sequence). The CDR3 nucleotides are TGTGCCACCAGCAGAGTCCGCGGCAGGGGGGGAACCGGGGAGCTGTTTTTT. It translates to CATSRVRGRGGTGELFF. Full variable domain (rest looked up from reference TRBV15 and TRBJ2-2): DAMVIQNPRYQVTQFGKPVTLSCSQTLNHNVMYWYQQKSSQAPKLLFHYYDKDFNNEADTPDNFQSRRPNTSFCFLDIRSPGLGDTAMYLCATSRVRGRGGTGELFFGEGSRLTVL.

For the CDR3, the DNA is TGCGCCAGCAGCTTACAGACAGGGAACACCGGGGAGCTGTTTTTT. It is translated as CASSLQTGNTGELFF. This chain uses TRBV5-1 with TRBJ2-2, with D perhaps TRBD1 (6 bases). There are 15 residues in the CDR3. Germline lookup yields CDR1 SGHRS and CDR2 YFSETQ. Deletions cut 2 bases from V and 1 base from J, with 9 bases between.

This clonotype was picked up many times. The chain couples TRBV5-1 to TRBJ2-3; 9 positions agree with TRBD2. CDR3 length: 15 amino acids. Germline CDR1 is SGHRS and CDR2 is YFSETQ. V dropped 4 bases and J dropped 4; count of bases not matched to a gene: 7. The CDR3 loop reads CASSLSGGSADTQYF. CDR3 in DNA: TGCGCCAGCAGCCTTAGCGGGGGAAGCGCAGATACGCAGTATTTT.

The chain recombines TRBV7-6 with TRBJ2-3; D gene uncertain. CDR3 length equals 16 residues. Deletions cut 4 bases from V and 4 bases from J, with 18 bases between. Germline V gene data show CDR1 as SGHVS and CDR2 as FNYEAQ. The CDR3, as DNA: TGTGCCAGCAGCTCCGGTAGCTTCAGACTCGCAGATACGCAGTATTTT. It encodes CASSSGSFRLADTQYF.

This clonotype appeared a few times. The genes are TRBV10-3 and TRBJ2-5, with 9 bases aligning to TRBD2. The CDR3 runs 16 residues. Trimming removed 4 bases from V and 1 base from J; junction bases left unmatched: 7. The germline V gene has CDR1 ENHRY and CDR2 SYGVKD. CDR3 region: CAISGRLADPQETQYF. CDR3 coding DNA: TGTGCCATCAGTGGAAGACTAGCGGACCCCCAAGAGACCCAGTACTTC.

This clonotype was counted a few times. The CDR3 DNA reads as TGCGCCAGCAGCAGTCTGGGGGGACAGTTCGGGAACATTCAGTACTTC. This translates into CASSSLGGQFGNIQYF. This chain connects TRBV5-1 to TRBJ2-4, with a tentative D call TRBD1 (7 bases). Trimming took off 4 bases at V and 7 bases at J, with 21 bases between the two ends. CDR3 length equals 16 residues. The V gene's germline CDR1 is SGHRS and CDR2 YFSETQ.

On this clonotype: A much larger clone sits a single nucleotide away, making a read error possible. J is TRBJ1-2 and V is TRBV12-3 or TRBV12-4; 8 bases are a match to TRBD1. V lost 6 bases, J lost 6 bases, and 6 bases stayed unmatched. The CDR3 consists of 13 residues. The CDR3 coding sequence is TGTGCCAGCAGCGAACAGGGGGGCCATGGCTACACCTTC. This translates into CASSEQGGHGYTF.

CDR3 residues: CASSAPGPGAQYF. For the CDR3, the DNA is TGCGCCAGCAGCGCGCCGGGACCAGGGGCCCAGTACTTC. The rearrangement joins TRBV5-1 to TRBJ2-5; tentatively, D is TRBD1 (6 bases). Germline V gene data show CDR1 as SGHRS and CDR2 as YFSETQ. The V gene lost 4 bases and the J gene lost 9 bases, with 16 bases spanning the gap. This CDR3 has 13 residues.

This clonotype was recorded a few times. The chain carries TRBV12-3 or TRBV12-4 and TRBJ2-5; tentative D call: TRBD2 (6 bases). Trimming shortened V by 7 bases and J by 5 bases, and 14 bases separated the two germline ends. This CDR3 contains 13 residues. The CDR3 DNA reads TGTGCCAGCAAACTAGGGGCGGGGGAGACCCAGTACTTC. This sequence encodes CASKLGAGETQYF.

The chain joins TRBV11-1 to TRBJ2-3; TRBD2 matches 8 bases. This CDR3 spans 18 amino acids. Trimming removed 1 base from V and 4 bases from J; junction bases left unmatched: 13. The germline V gene encodes CDR1 SGHAT and CDR2 FQDESV (reference sequence). CDR3 in DNA: TGTGCCAGCAGCTTAGGTGTAGCGGGGCGTCACTACGCAGATACGCAGTATTTT. This sequence encodes CASSLGVAGRHYADTQYF. The whole variable domain, filled in from reference TRBV11-1 and TRBJ2-3, reads EAEVAQSPRYKITEKSQAVAFWCDPISGHATLYWYRQILGQGPELLVQFQDESVVDDSQLPKDRFSAERLKGVDSTLKIQPAELGDSAMYLCASSLGVAGRHYADTQYFGPGTRLTVL.

The genes are TRBV7-9 and TRBJ2-3, with 7 bases that match TRBD1. V lost 4 bases and J lost 0; bases outside the gene matches: 10. The CDR3 loop spans 17 amino acids. The germline V gene encodes CDR1 SEHNR and CDR2 FQNEAQ (reference sequence). The CDR3 coding sequence is TGTGCCAGCAGCTGGGGACAGCCATCTACAAGCACAGATACGCAGTATTTT. As protein: CASSWGQPSTSTDTQYF.

The chain combines TRBV12-3 or TRBV12-4 with TRBJ1-2, with D unclear. V was clipped by 1 base and J by 8 bases, with 11 bases between them. The CDR3 runs to 13 residues. CDR3 loop: CASSLDRGDGYTF. The CDR3 DNA follows: TGTGCCAGCAGTTTAGATCGTGGAGACGGCTACACCTTC.

This sequence joins TRBV7-9 and TRBJ2-5; TRBD1 aligns across 7 bases. CDR1 and CDR2 from the germline V gene are SEHNR and FQNEAQ (reference sequence). V dropped 6 bases and J dropped 3; count of bases not matched to a gene: 4. This CDR3 has 13 amino acids. The CDR3 loop is CASRTGWEETQYF. CDR3 DNA sequence: TGTGCCAGCAGGACAGGGTGGGAAGAGACCCAGTACTTC.

This clonotype showed up many times. The rearrangement uses TRBV7-2 and TRBJ2-1; the D gene is possibly TRBD1 (6 bases). V gave up 1 base and J gave up 9 bases, with 10 bases separating them. The CDR3 is 13 amino acids. Germline V gene data show CDR1 as SGHTA and CDR2 as FQGNSA. In DNA, the CDR3 is TGTGCCAGCAGCTTAGGTGGGGGCGGTGAGCAGTTCTTC. The encoded protein is CASSLGGGGEQFF.

The CDR3 DNA reads TGTGCCAGCAGTGTGTACATCTACGAGCAGTACTTC. It translates to CASSVYIYEQYF. V usage is TRBV2 and J usage is TRBJ2-7, with D unresolved. The CDR3 covers 12 residues. The germline gives CDR1 SNHLY, CDR2 FYNNEI. V shed 4 bases and J shed 3 bases, with 7 bases lying between them.

This rearrangement joins TRBV9 to TRBJ2-7; weak D call: TRBD2 (5 bases). The CDR3 loop spans 15 amino acids. V was pared by 0 bases and J by 1 base, with 11 bases between. The germline V gene encodes CDR1 SGDLS and CDR2 YYNGEE. The CDR3 DNA is TGTGCCAGCAGCGTAGCCCCCAGCGGTTCCTACGAGCAGTACTTC. This sequence encodes CASSVAPSGSYEQYF.

This chain uses TRBV10-3 with TRBJ2-7; D might be TRBD2 (5 bases). The germline V gene encodes CDR1 ENHRY and CDR2 SYGVKD. The CDR3 has 13 residues. Trimming stripped 11 bases from V and 6 bases from J, with 20 bases between. CDR3 nucleotides: TGTGCCTCGAGGTGGGGAGATCCAGGCGAGCAGTACTTC. Amino acids: CASRWGDPGEQYF.

The gene calls are TRBV11-2 and TRBJ2-3, with a tentative D call TRBD2 (7 bases). The V end was cut by 1 base, the J end by 3 bases, with 20 bases between. Per the germline V gene, CDR1 is SGHAT and CDR2 is FQNNGV. This CDR3 region has 18 residues. CDR3 sequence reads: CASSLVLWRAGATDTQYF. The CDR3 DNA reads as TGTGCCAGCAGCTTAGTACTGTGGCGGGCGGGGGCGACAGATACGCAGTATTTT. The variable domain in full, completed from reference TRBV11-2 and TRBJ2-3, reads EAGVAQSPRYKIIEKRQSVAFWCNPISGHATLYWYQQILGQGPKLLIQFQNNGVVDDSQLPKDRFSAERLKGVDSTLKIQPAKLEDSAVYLCASSLVLWRAGATDTQYFGPGTRLTVL.

Turning to this clonotype: The junction departs from germline at one end; a sequencing error may be responsible. The genes are TRBV28 and TRBJ2-7; no reliable D call. This CDR3 has 15 residues. Germline CDR1 reads MDHEN; CDR2 reads SYDVKM. This chain's CDR3 is CASSTSGISSREPYF. As DNA, the CDR3 is TGTGCCAGCAGCACTTCCGGAATATCTTCTCGCGAGCCGTACTTC.

In this sample, this clonotype turned up many times. One end of the junction is discordant with germline, which a read error may explain. The chain couples TRBV10-3 to TRBJ2-7; D remains unclear. CDR1 ENHRY and CDR2 SYGVKD come from the germline V gene. The CDR3 loop spans 13 amino acids. This CDR3 reads CAITEDYIYGQYF. The CDR3 DNA follows: TGTGCCATCACTGAAGATTACATTTACGGGCAGTACTTC.

This clonotype has only a few counts. The rearrangement links TRBV7-9 to TRBJ2-1, with D possibly matching TRBD2 (6 bases). V gave up 5 bases and J gave up 0 bases, with 14 bases separating them. There are 16 residues in the CDR3. Germline V gene data show CDR1 as SEHNR and CDR2 as FQNEAQ (reference sequence). The DNA of the CDR3 is TGTGCCAGCAGCCCCCGGGACTCGAGCTCCTACAATGAGCAGTTCTTC. It specifies CASSPRDSSSYNEQFF. The entire variable domain, with the rest obtained from reference TRBV7-9 and TRBJ2-1, is as follows: DTGVSQNPRHKITKRGQNVTFRCDPISEHNRLYWYRQTLGQGPEFLTYFQNEAQLEKSRLLSDRFSAERPKGSFSTLEIQRTEQGDSAMYLCASSPRDSSSYNEQFFGPGTRLTVL.

The V call is TRBV24-1, the J call TRBJ2-3; the D is unclear. This CDR3 region has 13 residues. Trimming shortened V by 5 bases and J by 2 bases, and 7 bases separated the two germline ends. Germline lookup yields CDR1 KGHDR and CDR2 SFDVKD. CDR3 sequence (DNA): TGTGCCACCAGTGTCAGTTCCACAGATACGCAGTATTTT. Translation: CATSVSSTDTQYF.